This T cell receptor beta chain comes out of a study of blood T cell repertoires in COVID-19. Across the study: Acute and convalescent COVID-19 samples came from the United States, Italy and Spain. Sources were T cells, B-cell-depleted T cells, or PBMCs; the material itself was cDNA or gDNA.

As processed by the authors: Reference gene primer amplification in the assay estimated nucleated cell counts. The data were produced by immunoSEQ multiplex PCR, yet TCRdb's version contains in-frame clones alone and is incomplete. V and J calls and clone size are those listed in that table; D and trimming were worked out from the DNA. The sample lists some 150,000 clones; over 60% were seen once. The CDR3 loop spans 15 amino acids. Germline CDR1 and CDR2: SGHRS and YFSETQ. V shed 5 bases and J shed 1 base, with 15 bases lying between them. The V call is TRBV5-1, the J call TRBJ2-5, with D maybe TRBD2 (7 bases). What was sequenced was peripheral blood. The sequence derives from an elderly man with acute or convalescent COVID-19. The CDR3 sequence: CASRGGASGQETQYF. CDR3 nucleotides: TGCGCCAGCAGGGGGGGGGCTAGCGGCCAAGAGACCCAGTACTTC.